Sequencing of this T cell receptor beta chain was carried out in a study of cytomegalovirus exposure and HLA in healthy donors (TCRdb year 2017). With respect to the entire study: An earlier analysis of approximately 640 of the donors reported approximately 290 Gb of sequence data and more than 90 million unique TCR beta sequences from about 179 million T cells. The study used immunosequencing to profile the T cell repertoires of approximately 650 subjects and linked those repertoires to cytomegalovirus serostatus. In a later analysis, previously published TCR beta repertoires from 550 to 700 donors were re-analyzed and high-resolution HLA genotyping was added so that TCR occurrence patterns could be studied. A handful of DR-DQ haplotypes were handled as single units for association and clustering because linkage in the cohort was strong. In an earlier analysis of 587 of the donors, high-throughput TCR beta sequencing was used to judge whether each TCR beta V gene segment behaved as functional or pseudogenic. All discovery cohort repertoires had been generated using a single sequencing platform. The later analysis used no new phenotypic data to find candidate immune exposures, relying instead on TCR beta sequences and their occurrence across donors. In addition to the first cohort of about 650 subjects, a separate validation cohort of 130 or so different subjects was used. Donor age, sex, ethnicity and CMV serostatus were collected together with the repertoire data. High-throughput TCR immunosequencing, statistical association of individual TCRs with disease status, and machine learning were combined to predict cytomegalovirus infection status. Across under 500 genotyped donors of the cohort, an average of roughly 250,000 unique TCR beta nucleotide sequences per donor were sequenced, and approximately 17% of those sequences were non-productive. Typing coverage differed by locus: A, B, C, DRB1 and DQB1 were typed in about 629-640 donors, DQA1 in approximately 520, DPA1 in 600 to 610, and DPB1 in just under 490. A later genetic analysis took genome-wide SNP genotypes for about three fifths of the 666 donors and used that subset as a discovery cohort. The aim of the study was to test whether cataloging public T cell receptors could identify signatures of past pathogen exposure. Roughly 290 gigabases of sequencing data and around 85 million unique TCR sequences made up an early release that covered approximately 700 HLA-typed donors. Both class I and class II loci were covered by HLA typing, at four-digit resolution. Of the approximately 400 genotyped donors, over 65% fell in the genetic ancestry cluster associated with self-reported Caucasian donors.

The CDR3 holds 14 amino acids from the cysteine to the phenylalanine. The entry retains the CDR3 DNA only, 42 bases that are in frame from base 1. V ends up 2 bases short and J 4 bases short, with an unmatched junction base count of 4. Sequences MDHEN (CDR1) and SYDVKM (CDR2) are obtained from the germline V gene. Comment on this clone: The antigen this receptor binds is unknown. Base qualities are missing; no much larger clone stands one base away.

The cohort consisted of approximately 690 healthy bone marrow donors. All cohort members were sampled while nominally healthy, although unrecorded immune exposures were likely present. The donor tested CMV seropositive, placing the donor among the approximately 290 seropositive members of the cohort. Every donor gave a peripheral blood sample, and the peripheral blood mononuclear cells from that sample were used for TCR beta sequencing. Genomic DNA was extracted from the blood cell samples with the Qiagen DNeasy Blood Extraction Kit. The library relied on the immunoSEQ multiplex PCR assay. For the multiplex PCR, a mixture combining 60 forward primers for TCR Vbeta segments and 13 reverse primers for TCR Jbeta segments was used. A multiplex PCR assay on genomic DNA amplified the CDR3 region of rearranged TCR beta genes. Amplified TCR beta libraries were sequenced as 87-base-pair reads on the Illumina HiSeq System. The source study handled its data this way. In a later analysis, 70 million to 95 million unique TCR beta chains were counted across the approximately 670 repertoires, and around 10 million of these chains were shared by at least two donors. Raw reads were error-corrected and collapsed into unique sequences with a nearest-neighbor algorithm that merged closely related sequences to remove PCR and sequencing errors. To assign V, D and J gene segments, CDR3 sequences were aligned to IMGT reference sequences. For a sequence to be retained, at least a six-nucleotide match to both a V gene segment and a J gene segment was required. Rearrangements were called productive when the CDR3 lacked stop codons and stayed in frame with V and J; all others were non-productive. Following IMGT convention, CDR3 was defined as the stretch from the second conserved V-encoded cysteine to the conserved J-encoded phenylalanine. Sequences without an unambiguous match to a single V gene segment were excluded from the earlier analysis of 500 to 700 of the donors. In an earlier analysis of several hundred of the donors, V segments were called functional above 56.7% productive rearrangements and were called segregating when the between-donor standard deviation exceeded 5%. A statistical classification framework was developed to diagnose cytomegalovirus status using the catalog of TCR beta chain sequences. V and J gene assignment, in a later analysis, came from comparing TCR nucleotide sequences with IMGT/GENE-DB human TR gene sequences. Using the TCRdist pipeline, a later analysis assigned CDR3 sequences along with most-parsimonious VDJ recombination scenarios. In a later analysis, every TCR beta chain was defined by the combination of its CDR3 amino acid sequence and its V-gene family, and reads without a unique V-gene family were dropped. In a later analysis, 450 to 600 highly shared, low-generation-probability nucleotide sequences were removed to address suspected cross-contamination and a sequencing artifact. For each public chain, a later analysis derived a clonal expansion index from normalized ranks of inferred template counts within each repertoire. In a later analysis, generation probabilities were computed with a VDJ recombination model fitted to out-of-frame rearrangements, and the resulting probabilities were checked against IGoR. In a later analysis, hypergeometric tests were used to score TCR-TCR, TCR-HLA and TCR-CMV co-occurrence, with a repertoire-size bias correction applied to TCR pairs. False discovery rates were estimated in a later analysis by permuting HLA or CMV assignments 20 times. In a later analysis, co-occurring TCRs were grouped using DBSCAN, with TCRdist sequence similarity added in when clustering inside HLA-allele-positive subsets. For co-occurrence clustering, repertoires with fewer than 30,000 or more than 120,000 public chains were excluded, along with roughly 5 repertoires with anomalous nucleotide sharing. TCRdb obtained this table from immuneACCESS and retained in-frame rearrangements with V and J assigned. These tables miss some clones; where compared with another copy, unresolved V genes account for less than half of the shortfall, and the remainder is unexplained. V and J calls and clone size are as listed in that table; D and trimming were resolved from the DNA. The sample yields a few hundred thousand clones; about four fifths were counted once. The ten largest clones add up to 10% of the sample.

Summary of the overall study and its limitations: It was suggested by the authors that the approach could potentially be generalized to other disease states and immunological phenotypes. Roughly 17 rarely observed V segments, including chromosome 9 orphons, were excluded from the earlier analysis of a few hundred of the donors because counts were too low. Correlated functional status among segregating V segments might be attributable to linkage disequilibrium, but an unknown experimental factor could not be ruled out. Broadly in line with IMGT annotations, most TCR beta V segments showed up in productive rearrangements about 87% or about 30% of the time in an earlier analysis of several hundred of the donors. The classifier was reported to diagnose cytomegalovirus status with high specificity and sensitivity in both the original and validation cohorts. The cohort was sequenced for TCR beta chains only, and without alpha or paired-chain data the features that could be detected were limited. According to a later analysis, parvovirus B19, influenza, CMV and Epstein-Barr virus appeared linked to several top co-occurrence clusters. In vitro tests confirmed that a few of the cytomegalovirus-associated TCR beta chains recognize cytomegalovirus antigens. The presence/absence analyses assumed that sequencing depth was roughly uniform across donors, and that assumption may not be true. In a later analysis, the rate of TCR association differed among HLA loci, with DRB1 alleles having the most associated TCRs and HLA-C alleles having the fewest. A cluster of highly shared sequence variants was judged likely to be a technical artifact of the sequencing pipeline. A further reported finding was that TCR beta sequences accurately predicted the HLA-A and HLA-B alleles for most subjects in the first cohort. Compared with equally common non-associated chains, HLA-associated TCR beta chains in a later analysis were more clonally expanded and had lower generation probabilities. At a false discovery rate of 0.05, a later analysis linked some 17,000 TCR beta sequences to specific HLA alleles. Some IMGT-functional V segments, including TRBV6-2 and TRBV6-3, could not be told apart with the 87-base-pair reads, so those segments were excluded. CMV serostatus was the only immune exposure information available for the cohort. A later genetic analysis reported fewer N-insertions in productive TCRs among donors in an Asian-associated ancestry cluster than the roughly 700-donor mean. The study listed 150 to 200 TCR beta chains as associated with cytomegalovirus. Most TCR sequences were seen in very few donors, while some public TCRs were found in many individuals. HLA typing was unavailable for some donors at each locus, so association tests used only the typed subset. An association between a missense DCLRE1C variant and V-gene and J-gene trimming of TCR beta chains was found in a later genetic analysis and replicated in an independent cohort. Assigning TCR associations to individual alleles was difficult when HLA alleles, especially DR and DQ, strongly co-occurred. Most CMV-associated TCR beta chains appeared to be HLA-restricted in a later analysis, and the HLA associations seemed to be driven largely by CMV exposure.

The origin of this receptor is a woman aged 45-59 years in good health and CMV-seropositive. Sequencing input: PBMCs. The sequence is built from TRBV28 and TRBJ1-2; 7 of the junction bases match TRBD1. The DNA sequence is given as TGTGCCAGCAGTTTAGTTCGGGACAGCTATGGCTACACCTTC. Its protein is CASSLVRDSYGYTF.